This T cell receptor beta chain was captured in a study of blood T cell repertoires in COVID-19. CDR3 length equals 13 residues. Germline CDR1 is PRHDT and CDR2 is FYEKMQ (reference sequence). V lost 4 bases to trimming and J lost 8 bases; unmatched junction nucleotides: 5. Sequenced by immunoSEQ multiplex PCR; TCRdb stores in-frame clones only, minus some. The sample lists roughly 70,000 clones; approximately 90% were seen once. V usage is TRBV13 and J usage is TRBJ1-5; 7 bases are a match to TRBD1. This clonotype was obtained from a human donor in a cohort sampled during active COVID-19. The sample taken for sequencing was peripheral blood. Here the CDR3 reads CASSSRGLEPQHF. The CDR3 region has the DNA TGTGCCAGCAGCTCGAGGGGGCTGGAGCCCCAGCATTTT.